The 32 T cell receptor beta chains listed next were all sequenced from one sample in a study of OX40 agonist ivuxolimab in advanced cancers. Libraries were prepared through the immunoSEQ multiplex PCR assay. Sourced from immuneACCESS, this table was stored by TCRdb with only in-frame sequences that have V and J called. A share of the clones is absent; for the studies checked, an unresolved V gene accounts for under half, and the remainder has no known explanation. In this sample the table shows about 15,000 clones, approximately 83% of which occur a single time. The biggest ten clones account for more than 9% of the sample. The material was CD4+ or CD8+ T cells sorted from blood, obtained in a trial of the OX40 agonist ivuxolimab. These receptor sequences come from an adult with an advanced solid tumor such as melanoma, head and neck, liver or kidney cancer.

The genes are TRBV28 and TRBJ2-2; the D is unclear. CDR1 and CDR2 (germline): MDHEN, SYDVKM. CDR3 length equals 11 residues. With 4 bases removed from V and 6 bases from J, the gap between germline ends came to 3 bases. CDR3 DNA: TGTGCCAGCAGTTACCCCGGGGAGCTGTTTTTT. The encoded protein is CASSYPGELFF.

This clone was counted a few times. The CDR3, as DNA: TGTGCCAGTAGCCCGGGCCCCACGGAAGTGACCCAGTACTTC. Protein: CASSPGPTEVTQYF. The genes are TRBV19 and TRBJ2-5, with D unclear. There are 14 residues in the CDR3. The germline V and J ends were trimmed by 6 bases and 7 bases, with 18 bases remaining between them. Germline CDR1 is LNHDA and CDR2 is SQIVND (reference sequence).

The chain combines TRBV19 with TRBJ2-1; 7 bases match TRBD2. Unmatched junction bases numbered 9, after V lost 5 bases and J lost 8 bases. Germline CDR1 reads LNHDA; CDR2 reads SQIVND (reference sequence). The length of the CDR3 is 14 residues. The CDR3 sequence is CASSPWTSSYEQFF. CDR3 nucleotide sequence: TGTGCCAGTAGTCCGTGGACTAGTAGCTATGAGCAGTTCTTC.

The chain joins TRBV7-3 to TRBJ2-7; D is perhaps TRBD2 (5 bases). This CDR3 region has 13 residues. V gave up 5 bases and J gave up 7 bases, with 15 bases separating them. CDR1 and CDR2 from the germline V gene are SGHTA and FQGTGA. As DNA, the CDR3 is TGTGCCAGCAGCCCCGGACTTTCCTCGGAGCAGTACTTC. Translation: CASSPGLSSEQYF.

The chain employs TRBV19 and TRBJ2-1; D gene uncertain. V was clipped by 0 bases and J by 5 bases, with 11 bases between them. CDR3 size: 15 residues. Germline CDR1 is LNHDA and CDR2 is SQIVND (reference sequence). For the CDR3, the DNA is TGTGCCAGTAGTATAGATTCCAGCGTCAACAATGAGCAGTTCTTC. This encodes CASSIDSSVNNEQFF.

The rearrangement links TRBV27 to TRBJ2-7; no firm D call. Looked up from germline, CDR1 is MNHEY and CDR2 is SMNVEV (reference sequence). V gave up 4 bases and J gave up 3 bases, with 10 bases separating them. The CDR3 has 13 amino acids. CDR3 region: CASSSGPFYEQYF. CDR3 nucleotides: TGTGCCAGCAGTTCCGGGCCCTTCTACGAGCAGTACTTC.

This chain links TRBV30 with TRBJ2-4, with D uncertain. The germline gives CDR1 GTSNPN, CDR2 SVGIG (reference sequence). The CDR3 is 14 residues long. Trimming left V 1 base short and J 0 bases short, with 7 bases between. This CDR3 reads CAWSALLAKNIQYF. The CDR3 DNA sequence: TGTGCCTGGAGTGCCCTCCTAGCCAAAAACATTCAGTACTTC.

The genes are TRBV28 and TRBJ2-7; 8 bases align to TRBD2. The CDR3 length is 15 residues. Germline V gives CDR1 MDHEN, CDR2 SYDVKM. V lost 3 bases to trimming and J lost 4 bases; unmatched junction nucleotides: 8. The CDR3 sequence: CASSLRREEGYEQYF. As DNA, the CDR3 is TGTGCCAGCAGTTTGCGGCGGGAGGAAGGGTACGAGCAGTACTTC.

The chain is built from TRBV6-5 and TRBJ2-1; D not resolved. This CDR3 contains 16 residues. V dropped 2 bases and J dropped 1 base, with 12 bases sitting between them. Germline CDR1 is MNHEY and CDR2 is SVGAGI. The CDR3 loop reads CASSYEDSSSYNEQFF. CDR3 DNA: TGTGCCAGCAGTTACGAAGATTCCAGTTCCTACAATGAGCAGTTCTTC.

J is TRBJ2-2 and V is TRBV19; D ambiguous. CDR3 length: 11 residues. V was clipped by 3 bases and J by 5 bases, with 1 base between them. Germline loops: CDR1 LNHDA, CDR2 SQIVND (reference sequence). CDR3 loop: CASSMTGELFF. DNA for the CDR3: TGTGCCAGTAGTATGACCGGGGAGCTGTTTTTT.

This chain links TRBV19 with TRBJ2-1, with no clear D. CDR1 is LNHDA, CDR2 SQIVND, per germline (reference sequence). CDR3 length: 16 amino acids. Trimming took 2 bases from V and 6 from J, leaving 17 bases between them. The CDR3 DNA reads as TGTGCCAGTAGTATACAGACCTCATTAGATTTCAATGAGCAGTTCTTC. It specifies CASSIQTSLDFNEQFF.

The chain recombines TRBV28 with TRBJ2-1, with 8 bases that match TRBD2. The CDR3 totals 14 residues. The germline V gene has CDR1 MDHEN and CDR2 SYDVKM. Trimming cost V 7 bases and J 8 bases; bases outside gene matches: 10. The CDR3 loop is CASTLSTGGDEQFF. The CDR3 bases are TGTGCCAGCACTCTGAGTACCGGGGGGGATGAGCAGTTCTTC.

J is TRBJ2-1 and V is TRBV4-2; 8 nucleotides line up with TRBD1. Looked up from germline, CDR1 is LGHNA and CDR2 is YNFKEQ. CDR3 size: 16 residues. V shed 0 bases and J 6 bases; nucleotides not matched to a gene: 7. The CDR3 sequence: CASSQDRQGQVNEQFF. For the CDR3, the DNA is TGTGCCAGCAGCCAAGATAGGCAGGGACAGGTCAATGAGCAGTTCTTC.

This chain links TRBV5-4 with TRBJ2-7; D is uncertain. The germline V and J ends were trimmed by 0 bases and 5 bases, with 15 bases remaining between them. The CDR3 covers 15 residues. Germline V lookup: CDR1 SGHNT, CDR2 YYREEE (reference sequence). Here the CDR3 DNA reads TGTGCCAGCAGCTTGGGAGCGATCCGTCGGGACGAGCAGTACTTC. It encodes CASSLGAIRRDEQYF.

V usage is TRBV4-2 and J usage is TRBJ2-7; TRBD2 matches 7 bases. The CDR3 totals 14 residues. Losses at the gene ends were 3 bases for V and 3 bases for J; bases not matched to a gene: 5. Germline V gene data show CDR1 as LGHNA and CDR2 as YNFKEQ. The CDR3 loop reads CASSHLRGSYEQYF. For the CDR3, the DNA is TGTGCCAGCAGCCACCTCCGCGGGAGCTACGAGCAGTACTTC.

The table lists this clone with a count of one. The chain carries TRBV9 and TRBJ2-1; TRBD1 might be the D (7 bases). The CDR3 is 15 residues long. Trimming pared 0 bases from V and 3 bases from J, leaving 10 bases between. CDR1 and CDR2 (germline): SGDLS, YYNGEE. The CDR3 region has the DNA TGTGCCAGCAGCGTAGGGAGGGGGCGCTACAATGAGCAGTTCTTC. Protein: CASSVGRGRYNEQFF.

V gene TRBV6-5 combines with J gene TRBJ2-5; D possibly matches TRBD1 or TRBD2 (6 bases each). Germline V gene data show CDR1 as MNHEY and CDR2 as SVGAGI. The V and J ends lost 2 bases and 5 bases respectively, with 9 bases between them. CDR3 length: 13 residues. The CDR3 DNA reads TGTGCCAGCAGTTACAGGGGGGAGGAGACCCAGTACTTC. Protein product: CASSYRGEETQYF.

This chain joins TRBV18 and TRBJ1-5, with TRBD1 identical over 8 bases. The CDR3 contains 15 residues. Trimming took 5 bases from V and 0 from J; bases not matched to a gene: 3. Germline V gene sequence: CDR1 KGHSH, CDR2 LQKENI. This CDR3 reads CASSNGQGSNQPQHF. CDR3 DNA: TGTGCCAGCTCAAATGGACAGGGTAGCAATCAGCCCCAGCATTTT.

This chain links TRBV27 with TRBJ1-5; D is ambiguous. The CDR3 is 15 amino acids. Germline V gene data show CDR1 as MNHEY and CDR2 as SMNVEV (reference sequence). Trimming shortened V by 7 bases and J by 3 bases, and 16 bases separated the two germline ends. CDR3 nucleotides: TGTGCCAGCAACATCGATGGCAACTTCAATCAGCCCCAGCATTTT. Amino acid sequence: CASNIDGNFNQPQHF.

CDR3 loop: CASSQDFRGTDTQYF. The CDR3 DNA reads TGCGCCAGCAGCCAGGACTTCCGAGGCACAGATACGCAGTATTTT. The chain combines TRBV4-3 with TRBJ2-3, with D tentatively TRBD2 (5 bases). Germline V gene data show CDR1 as LGHNA and CDR2 as YSLEER. The CDR3 extends over 15 amino acids. V gave up 3 bases and J gave up 1 base, with 11 bases separating them.

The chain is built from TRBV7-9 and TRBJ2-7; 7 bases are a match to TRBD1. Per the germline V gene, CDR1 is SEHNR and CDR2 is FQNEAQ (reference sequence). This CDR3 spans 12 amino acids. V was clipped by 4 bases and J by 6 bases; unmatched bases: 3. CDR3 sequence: CASSSGTVEQYF. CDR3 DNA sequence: TGTGCCAGCAGCTCCGGGACAGTCGAGCAGTACTTC. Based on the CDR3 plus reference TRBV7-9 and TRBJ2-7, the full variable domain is DTGVSQNPRHKITKRGQNVTFRCDPISEHNRLYWYRQTLGQGPEFLTYFQNEAQLEKSRLLSDRFSAERPKGSFSTLEIQRTEQGDSAMYLCASSSGTVEQYFGPGTRLTVT.

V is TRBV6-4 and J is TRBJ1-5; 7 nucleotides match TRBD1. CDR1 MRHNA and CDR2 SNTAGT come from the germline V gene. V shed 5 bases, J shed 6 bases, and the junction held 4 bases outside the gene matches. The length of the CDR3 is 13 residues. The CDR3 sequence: CASSTGEGQPQHF. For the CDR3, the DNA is TGTGCCAGCAGTACAGGGGAGGGTCAGCCCCAGCATTTT.

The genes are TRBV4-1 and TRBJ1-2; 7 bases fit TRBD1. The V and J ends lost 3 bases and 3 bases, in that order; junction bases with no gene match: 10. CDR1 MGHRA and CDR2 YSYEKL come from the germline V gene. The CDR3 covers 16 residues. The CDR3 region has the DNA TGCGCCAGCAGCCACATCCCATGGGACAGTGACTATGGCTACACCTTC. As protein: CASSHIPWDSDYGYTF.

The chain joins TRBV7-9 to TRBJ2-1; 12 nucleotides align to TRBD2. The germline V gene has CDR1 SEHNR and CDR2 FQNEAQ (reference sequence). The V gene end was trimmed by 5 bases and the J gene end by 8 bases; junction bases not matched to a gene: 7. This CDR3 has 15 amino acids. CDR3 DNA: TGTGCCAGCAGCCCCCTAGCGGGAGGGCCCTATGAGCAGTTCTTC. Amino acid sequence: CASSPLAGGPYEQFF.

Written as DNA, the CDR3 is TGTGCCAGTGGCCAGAGGGGGGAGCGATACAATGAGCAGTTCTTC. This gives the protein CASGQRGERYNEQFF. This chain links TRBV19 with TRBJ2-1; tentatively, D is TRBD1 or TRBD2 (6 bases each). With 8 bases removed from V and 4 bases from J, the gap between germline ends came to 18 bases. Per germline, CDR1 LNHDA and CDR2 SQIVND (reference sequence). The CDR3 spans 15 residues.

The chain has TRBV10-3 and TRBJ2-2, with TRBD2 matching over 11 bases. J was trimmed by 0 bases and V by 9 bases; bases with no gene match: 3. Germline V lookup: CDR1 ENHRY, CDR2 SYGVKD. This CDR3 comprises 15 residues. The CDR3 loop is CAIGLAGANTGELFF. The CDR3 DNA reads TGTGCCATTGGACTAGCGGGCGCGAACACCGGGGAGCTGTTTTTT.

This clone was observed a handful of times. CDR3 sequence (DNA): TGTGCCAGCAGCTTAGGGTATTCAAATGAGCAGTTCTTC. Protein sequence: CASSLGYSNEQFF. The V gene is TRBV7-3, the J gene TRBJ2-1; no reliable D call. The V end lost 2 bases, the J end lost 7 bases, and 9 bases lay between the germline ends. CDR3 length equals 13 residues. The germline V gene has CDR1 SGHTA and CDR2 FQGTGA.

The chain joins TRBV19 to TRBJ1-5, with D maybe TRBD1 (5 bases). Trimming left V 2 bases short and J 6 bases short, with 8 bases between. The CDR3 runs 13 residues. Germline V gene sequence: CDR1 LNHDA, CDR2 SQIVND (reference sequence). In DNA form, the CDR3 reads TGTGCCAGTAGTATATCGAGGGGTCAGCCCCAGCATTTT. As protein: CASSISRGQPQHF.

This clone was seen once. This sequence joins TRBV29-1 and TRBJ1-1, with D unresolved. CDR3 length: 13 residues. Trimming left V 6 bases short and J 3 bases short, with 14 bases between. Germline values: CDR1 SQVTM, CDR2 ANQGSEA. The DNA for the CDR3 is TGCAGCGTGATTATTCCTGCTCACACTGAAGCTTTCTTT. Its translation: CSVIIPAHTEAFF.

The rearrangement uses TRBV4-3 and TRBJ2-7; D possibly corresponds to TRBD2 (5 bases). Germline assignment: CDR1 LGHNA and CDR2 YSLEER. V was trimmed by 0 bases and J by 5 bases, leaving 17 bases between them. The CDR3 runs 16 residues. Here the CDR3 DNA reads TGCGCCAGCAGCCAAGAACGGGATCTAGGTATGGACGAGCAGTACTTC. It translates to CASSQERDLGMDEQYF.

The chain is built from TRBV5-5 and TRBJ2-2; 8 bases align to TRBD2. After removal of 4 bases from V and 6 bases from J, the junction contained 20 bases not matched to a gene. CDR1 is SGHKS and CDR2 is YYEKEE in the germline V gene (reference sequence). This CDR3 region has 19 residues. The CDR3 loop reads CASSGEGHERESQAGELFF. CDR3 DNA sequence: TGTGCCAGCAGCGGGGAGGGACACGAGCGGGAGAGTCAAGCCGGGGAGCTGTTTTTT.

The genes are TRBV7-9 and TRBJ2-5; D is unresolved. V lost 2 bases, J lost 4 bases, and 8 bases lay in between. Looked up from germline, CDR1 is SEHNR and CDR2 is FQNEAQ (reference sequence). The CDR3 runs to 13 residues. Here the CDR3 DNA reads TGTGCCAGCAGCTTATACCCTGGAGAGACCCAGTACTTC. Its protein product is CASSLYPGETQYF.